The sequence of this T cell receptor (beta chain) was determined in a study of T cells after yellow fever vaccination. Study as a whole: The SMART-Seq v4 Ultra Low Input method served to prepare the low-cell-number fractions.

As TCR cDNA was made by 5'RACE template switching, a universal primer site and UMIs were added. Each CDR3 protein is one row after TCRdb ran MiXCR on the 5' RACE reads. The sample records approximately 250,000 distinct CDR3 sequences, approximately 5.2% being singletons. This clonotype has just a few counts. The CDR3 runs to 13 residues. Germline CDR1 reads MNHEY; CDR2 reads SVGEGT. With 6 bases removed from V and 9 bases from J, the gap between germline ends came to 15 bases. The chain has TRBV6-2 or TRBV6-3 and TRBJ2-4, with D perhaps TRBD1 (6 bases). The TCR sequence derives from a man between 18 and 29 years old who received the YFV17D yellow fever vaccine. The material sequenced was CD4+ T cells sorted from PBMCs, taken on the day of the yellow fever booster vaccination. This CDR3 reads CASSQQQGRIQYF. In DNA form, the CDR3 reads TGTGCCAGCAGCCAACAACAGGGACGCATTCAGTACTTC.